Shown below are 2 T cell receptor beta chains from a single sample sequenced in a study of CD4 T cells in relation to SARS-CoV-2 and coronaviruses. These receptors are not linked to any known antigen. Using immunoSEQ multiplex PCR, the repertoire was profiled, and TCRdb retains in-frame clones only, with some absent. The sample contains roughly 41,000 clones, approximately 86% of which appear only once. Sequencing was performed on naive CD4+ T cells from PBMCs, cultured in vitro. Subset given: naive CD4+ T cells isolated by negative enrichment. Receptors were obtained from an adult with COVID-19.

The rearrangement links TRBV2 to TRBJ2-1; a weak D match, TRBD2 (5 bases). The CDR3 covers 15 residues. CDR1 is SNHLY, CDR2 FYNNEI, per germline. Trimming shortened V by 2 bases and J by 8 bases, and 16 bases separated the two germline ends. CDR3 sequence: CASSELARSPDEQFF. CDR3 nucleotide sequence: TGTGCCAGCAGTGAACTAGCTCGGTCCCCTGATGAGCAGTTCTTC.

The chain carries TRBV4-1 and TRBJ1-1, with D uncertain. V was cut by 1 base and J by 2 bases, with 8 bases left in between. Germline loops: CDR1 MGHRA, CDR2 YSYEKL. This CDR3 is 14 amino acids long. The CDR3: CASSQVRTNTEAFF. CDR3 DNA sequence: TGCGCCAGCAGCCAAGTACGTACAAACACTGAAGCTTTCTTT.